This T cell receptor beta chain originates from a study of T cells in Graves' hyperthyroidism and ophthalmopathy. Study outcomes and limitations: From stable hyperthyroidism, ophthalmopathy was set apart by a 13 V-J model.

Those patients with uncontrolled infection, other autoimmune disease, pregnancy or lactation were excluded. The source of the PBMCs was approximately 9.5 ml of fresh peripheral blood. A word on this clonotype: Its antigen is unknown.

The investigators amplified TCR beta CDR3 regions from RNA transcripts. A first-round RT-PCR of the TCR CDR3 used the HTBI primer set. TCRdb reprocessed the multiplex PCR reads via MiXCR and lists one record per CDR3 protein. The sample has some 620,000 distinct CDR3 sequences, about 17% seen once; the top ten hold 3.8%. Per the germline V gene, CDR1 is SGHTA and CDR2 is FQGNSA. CDR3 size: 14 residues. Trimming stripped 4 bases from V and 0 bases from J, with 7 bases between. This chain joins TRBV7-2 and TRBJ2-4, with no clear D. This receptor was identified in a woman in her 30s with Graves' hyperthyroidism. The sample taken for sequencing was blood. DNA of the CDR3: TGTGCCAGCAGCTCCCGAATAGCCAAAAACATTCAGTACTTC. Translating it yields CASSSRIAKNIQYF. The variable domain in full, completed from reference TRBV7-2 and TRBJ2-4, reads GAGVSQSPSNKVTEKGKDVELRCDPISGHTALYWYRQSLGQGLEFLIYFQGNSAPDKSGLPSDRFSAERTGGSVSTLTIQRTQQEDSAVYLCASSSRIAKNIQYFGAGTRLSVL.